This entry lists 21 T cell receptor beta chains sequenced from one sample in a study of shared clonotypes between healthy human individuals. Measured with immunoSEQ multiplex PCR; TCRdb has only the in-frame clones, and not every one. Among approximately 500,000 clones listed, 65% to 85% were seen once. The sample taken for sequencing was PBMCs. These TCRs come from a woman in her 40s in good health. Some clones in this sample may be carry-over from other donors' samples.

The chain employs TRBV28 and TRBJ2-7; TRBD1 might be the D (5 bases). This CDR3 has 14 residues. The germline gives CDR1 MDHEN, CDR2 SYDVKM. V lost 6 bases and J 2 bases, leaving 14 bases between the germline ends. The CDR3 DNA reads as TGTGCCAGCAGACCCGGGCTGGGGCCCTACGAGCAGTACTTC. Protein: CASRPGLGPYEQYF. Based on the CDR3 plus reference TRBV28 and TRBJ2-7, the full variable domain is DVKVTQSSRYLVKRTGEKVFLECVQDMDHENMFWYRQDPGLGLRLIYFSYDVKMKEKGDIPEGYSVSREKKERFSLILESASTNQTSMYLCASRPGLGPYEQYFGPGTRLTVT.

The chain links TRBV7-2 to TRBJ2-3; possible D gene TRBD2, 6 bases. CDR3 length: 14 amino acids. The ends were cut back, 5 bases at V and 3 bases at J, with 12 bases in the middle. Germline CDR1 reads SGHTA; CDR2 reads FQGNSA. The CDR3: CASSQVGGTDTQYF. In DNA, the CDR3 is TGTGCCAGCAGCCAGGTGGGGGGAACAGATACGCAGTATTTT.

A word on this clone: The sample carries other DNA sequences with the same CDR3. The chain carries TRBV6-5 and TRBJ1-1; 8 positions match TRBD1. This CDR3 has 15 residues. J was trimmed by 4 bases and V by 0 bases; bases with no gene match: 4. CDR1 and CDR2 (germline): MNHEY, SVGAGI. The DNA of the CDR3 is TGTGCCAGCAGTTACTCCGTCGACAGGGGCACTGAAGCTTTCTTT. Protein: CASSYSVDRGTEAFF.

This rearrangement joins TRBV28 to TRBJ2-3; 7 positions agree with TRBD1. Unmatched junction bases numbered 11, after V lost 6 bases and J lost 8 bases. CDR1 and CDR2 (germline): MDHEN, SYDVKM. This CDR3 is 14 amino acids long. This CDR3 reads CASSNQGDWATQYF. The DNA of the CDR3 is TGTGCCAGCAGCAACCAGGGGGATTGGGCTACGCAGTATTTT.

This chain connects TRBV29-1 to TRBJ2-7, with TRBD2 matching 7 bases. The CDR3 contains 16 residues. Germline V gene lookup returns CDR1 SQVTM and CDR2 ANQGSEA. Trimming cost V 4 bases and J 1 base; bases outside gene matches: 13. CDR3 nucleotide sequence: TGCAGCGTTGTGCTTGAGGGAGGGGAATATTCCTACGAGCAGTACTTC. Translation gives CSVVLEGGEYSYEQYF.

The chain is built from TRBV30 and TRBJ2-7; no definite D call. The germline V gene has CDR1 GTSNPN and CDR2 SVGIG (reference sequence). V was pared by 4 bases and J by 2 bases, with 12 bases between. The CDR3 covers 13 residues. The CDR3 DNA reads as TGTGCCTGGAAGAGGCTCGGAACCTACGAGCAGTACTTC. It codes for CAWKRLGTYEQYF.

As to this clone: This likely reflects a read error, since a far larger clone is one base away. Other DNA sequences from this sample encode an identical CDR3 as well. V is TRBV29-1 and J is TRBJ2-2; no clear D. Germline CDR1 reads SQVTM; CDR2 reads ANQGSEA. The CDR3 is 14 amino acids. V dropped 7 bases and J dropped 2 bases, with 14 bases sitting between them. The CDR3 loop reads CSAAVGPNTGELFF. CDR3 nucleotides: TGCAGCGCGGCTGTGGGTCCTAACACCGGGGAGCTGTTTTTT.

A note on this clone: A read error is likely here: a far larger clone is one base away. This rearrangement joins TRBV4-1 to TRBJ2-7; perhaps TRBD1 as D (6 bases). The CDR3 spans 19 residues. V lost 1 base and J lost 7, with 29 bases in between. CDR1 is MGHRA and CDR2 is YSYEKL in the germline V gene. In DNA, the CDR3 is TGCGCCAGCAGCCAAGTACGACCCGTCAGCGGACAGAGGTCTTGGGAGCAGTACTTC. It specifies CASSQVRPVSGQRSWEQYF.

The chain links TRBV28 to TRBJ2-7; 11 bases map to TRBD2. The CDR3 runs to 15 residues. V trimming: 5 bases; J trimming: 1 base; junction bases outside the gene matches: 4. CDR1 is MDHEN and CDR2 is SYDVKM in the germline V gene. CDR3 DNA sequence: TGTGCCAGCAGTCCACTAGCGGGAGCATCCTACGAGCAGTACTTC. It translates to CASSPLAGASYEQYF.

The rearrangement uses TRBV7-3 and TRBJ2-1; D is uncertain. V was clipped by 2 bases and J by 3 bases, with 11 bases between them. This CDR3 comprises 15 residues. The germline gives CDR1 SGHTA, CDR2 FQGTGA. CDR3 amino acids: CASSLEVSDYNEQFF. CDR3 nucleotide sequence: TGTGCCAGCAGCTTAGAAGTGTCGGACTACAATGAGCAGTTCTTC.

Comments on this clone: The junction and the germline gene differ at one end; a read error may be behind it. In the same sample, other DNA sequences code for this CDR3. In nucleotides, the CDR3 is TGCAGTGCCAGAGGGGTCTACGAGCAGTACTTC. Its protein is CSARGVYEQYF. This rearrangement joins TRBV20-1 to TRBJ2-7; D possibly matches TRBD1 or TRBD2 (5 bases each). CDR3 size: 11 residues. Germline V gene sequence: CDR1 DFQATT, CDR2 SNEGSKA (reference sequence).

The chain carries TRBV9 and TRBJ1-1; D unclear. The CDR3 extends over 13 amino acids. The germline V gene encodes CDR1 SGDLS and CDR2 YYNGEE. Trimming left V 1 base short and J 5 bases short, with 9 bases between. The CDR3 is CASSVSPSTEAFF. The CDR3 region has the DNA TGTGCCAGCAGCGTAAGCCCGAGTACTGAAGCTTTCTTT.

The rearrangement joins TRBV27 to TRBJ2-5; D possibly corresponds to TRBD2 (5 bases). The CDR3 covers 14 residues. CDR1 and CDR2 from the germline V gene are MNHEY and SMNVEV (reference sequence). Trimming shortened V by 0 bases and J by 1 base, and 6 bases separated the two germline ends. CDR3 loop: CASSLSRGQETQYF. The CDR3 coding sequence is TGTGCCAGCAGTTTATCCCGGGGCCAAGAGACCCAGTACTTC.

The chain is built from TRBV5-1 and TRBJ2-7; maybe TRBD1 (5 bases). The CDR3 totals 14 residues. Germline values: CDR1 SGHRS, CDR2 YFSETQ. V was cut by 7 bases and J by 2 bases, with 16 bases left in between. The DNA of the CDR3 is TGCGCCAGCTTCTTGGGGCCAAGTGCCTACGAGCAGTACTTC. It yields the protein CASFLGPSAYEQYF.

On this clone itself: Since a much larger clone is just one base distant, this may be a read error. The J gene is TRBJ1-4, the V gene TRBV2; D is unresolved. Germline V gives CDR1 SNHLY, CDR2 FYNNEI. The V gene lost 3 bases and the J gene lost 4 bases, with 6 bases spanning the gap. There are 13 residues in the CDR3. The CDR3 coding sequence is TGTGCCAGCAGTGACAGAATTAATGAAAAACTGTTTTTT. Translated, it gives CASSDRINEKLFF. The variable domain in full, with the rest retrieved from reference TRBV2 and TRBJ1-4, is EPEVTQTPSHQVTQMGQEVILRCVPISNHLYFYWYRQILGQKVEFLVSFYNNEISEKSEIFDDQFSVERPDGSNFTLKIRSTKLEDSAMYFCASSDRINEKLFFGSGTQLSVL.

The chain couples TRBV18 to TRBJ2-1; a possible D gene is TRBD2 (5 bases). Germline V gives CDR1 KGHSH, CDR2 LQKENI. There are 14 residues in the CDR3. V lost 4 bases, J lost 8 bases, and 15 bases lay in between. CDR3 sequence reads: CASSLNSAGDEQFF. CDR3 sequence (DNA): TGTGCCAGCTCACTCAACAGCGCCGGGGATGAGCAGTTCTTC.

This rearrangement joins TRBV28 to TRBJ2-7, with D unclear. The CDR3 covers 13 residues. Germline loops: CDR1 MDHEN, CDR2 SYDVKM. Trimming removed 3 bases from V and 2 bases from J, with 8 bases in between. In DNA form, the CDR3 reads TGTGCCAGCAGTTTTCCGTACGCCTACGAGCAGTACTTC. Protein product: CASSFPYAYEQYF.

V gene TRBV28 combines with J gene TRBJ1-1, with D unclear. The CDR3 has 11 amino acids. Germline lookup yields CDR1 MDHEN and CDR2 SYDVKM. V lost 6 bases and J lost 7, with 9 bases in between. CDR3 loop: CASRQFGEAFF. In nucleotides, the CDR3 is TGTGCCAGCAGGCAGTTTGGTGAAGCTTTCTTT.

This clone was seen more than once but under ten times. The chain employs TRBV10-3 and TRBJ1-5; TRBD1 aligns across 9 bases. From germline, CDR1 is ENHRY and CDR2 SYGVKD. J was trimmed by 2 bases and V by 4 bases; bases with no gene match: 0. CDR3 length: 14 amino acids. CDR3: CAISGTGGNQPQHF. The CDR3 nucleotides read TGTGCCATCAGTGGGACAGGGGGCAATCAGCCCCAGCATTTT.

This clone showed up just once. The chain links TRBV4-2 to TRBJ2-5; TRBD2 matches at 9 bases. From germline, CDR1 is LGHNA and CDR2 YNFKEQ. V gave up 0 bases and J gave up 5 bases; unmatched junction bases: 7. The CDR3 runs to 16 residues. The CDR3 loop reads CASSQDLAGVVETQYF. The DNA for the CDR3 is TGTGCCAGCAGCCAAGATTTAGCGGGAGTTGTGGAGACCCAGTACTTC.

This clone occurred once. The rearrangement links TRBV28 to TRBJ1-1; tentatively, D is TRBD1 (5 bases). CDR3 length: 17 residues. The germline V gene has CDR1 MDHEN and CDR2 SYDVKM. V was cut by 7 bases and J by 0 bases, with 21 bases left in between. The chain's CDR3 is CASTPLGQGHMNTEAFF. The CDR3 DNA sequence: TGTGCCAGCACCCCTTTGGGCCAGGGTCACATGAACACTGAAGCTTTCTTT. The whole variable domain, filled in from reference TRBV28 and TRBJ1-1, reads DVKVTQSSRYLVKRTGEKVFLECVQDMDHENMFWYRQDPGLGLRLIYFSYDVKMKEKGDIPEGYSVSREKKERFSLILESASTNQTSMYLCASTPLGQGHMNTEAFFGQGTRLTVV.